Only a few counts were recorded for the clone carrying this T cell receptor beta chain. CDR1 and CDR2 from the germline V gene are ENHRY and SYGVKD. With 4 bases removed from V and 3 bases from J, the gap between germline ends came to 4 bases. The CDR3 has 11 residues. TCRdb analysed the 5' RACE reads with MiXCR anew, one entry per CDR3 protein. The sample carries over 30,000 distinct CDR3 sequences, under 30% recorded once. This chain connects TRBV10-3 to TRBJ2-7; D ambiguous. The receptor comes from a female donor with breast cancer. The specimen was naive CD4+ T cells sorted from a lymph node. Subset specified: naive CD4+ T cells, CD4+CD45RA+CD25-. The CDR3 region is CAISVFYEQYF. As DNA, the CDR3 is TGTGCCATCAGTGTTTTCTACGAGCAGTACTTC.